This passage covers 26 T cell receptor beta chains from one sample sequenced in a study of T cell repertoires in cytomegalovirus infection. The antigens for these receptors are not known. MiXCR was run by TCRdb on the reads, yielding one entry per CDR3 protein. The repertoire holds 400,000 to 600,000 distinct CDR3 sequences, with 40% to 50% as singletons. The sequencing used cultured PBMCs, collected from culture after CMV antigen stimulation. These receptors all stem from a human donor in good health (CMV status not recorded). Some clones in this sample may be carry-over from other donors' samples.

This clonotype has a handful of counts. The chain couples TRBV7-2 to TRBJ2-5; 9 bases fit TRBD2. Germline CDR1 and CDR2: SGHTA and FQGNSA. CDR3 size: 15 residues. The junction had 9 bases not matched to a gene; V was cut back by 7 bases and J by 3 bases. The CDR3 DNA reads as TGTGCCAGCATGGGGTCGGGCGGGAGGGAAGAGACCCAGTACTTC. Translated: CASMGSGGREETQYF.

This chain links TRBV7-2 with TRBJ1-4, with 7 bases matching TRBD1. Trimming cost V 6 bases and J 2 bases; bases outside gene matches: 9. The CDR3 has 16 residues. Germline loops: CDR1 SGHTA, CDR2 FQGNSA. The CDR3 nucleotides are TGTGCCAGCAGTTATTTAGGGGGCGGGACTAATGAAAAACTGTTTTTT. This sequence encodes CASSYLGGGTNEKLFF.

This clonotype has more than one count but fewer than ten. The chain joins TRBV6-1 to TRBJ2-2; 10 bases align to TRBD2. The J segment lost 3 bases and the V segment lost 5 bases, leaving 9 bases of the junction unmatched. The CDR3 has 17 residues. Germline V gives CDR1 MNHNS, CDR2 SASEGT. The CDR3 region is CASSYPELAGDTGELFF. The CDR3 bases are TGTGCCAGCAGTTACCCGGAGCTAGCGGGAGACACCGGGGAGCTGTTTTTT.

This chain connects TRBV6-6 to TRBJ1-4; D may be TRBD1 (5 bases). The germline CDR1 and CDR2 sequences are MNHNY and SVGAGI (reference sequence). The ends were cut back, 1 base at V and 0 bases at J, with 6 bases in the middle. This CDR3 has 15 amino acids. Here the CDR3 reads CASSYLGPTNEKLFF. Written as DNA, the CDR3 is TGTGCCAGCAGTTACTTGGGACCAACTAATGAAAAACTGTTTTTT.

The rearrangement uses TRBV7-9 and TRBJ2-1; TRBD2 agrees at 8 bases. This CDR3 contains 16 residues. V lost 5 bases and J lost 1; bases outside the gene matches: 7. Germline-derived CDR1 and CDR2 are SEHNR and FQNEAQ (reference sequence). The CDR3 loop reads CASSRAGGGSYNEQFF. Here the CDR3 DNA reads TGTGCCAGCAGCCGGGCCGGGGGGGGTTCCTACAATGAGCAGTTCTTC.

This clonotype came up a few times. The chain recombines TRBV20-1 with TRBJ2-7; D unresolved. The CDR3 totals 14 residues. Per the germline V gene, CDR1 is DFQATT and CDR2 is SNEGSKA (reference sequence). Trimming removed 1 base from V and 0 bases from J, with 10 bases in between. DNA of the CDR3: TGCAGTGCTAGAGTCGCTGGAAGCTCCTACGAGCAGTACTTC. It translates to CSARVAGSSYEQYF.

CDR3 sequence: CASSEGDLYNEQFF. In nucleotides, the CDR3 is TGTGCCAGCAGTGAAGGAGACCTTTACAATGAGCAGTTCTTC. The V gene is TRBV2, the J gene TRBJ2-1; D not resolved. Germline values: CDR1 SNHLY, CDR2 FYNNEI. This CDR3 has 14 residues. Trimming took 1 base from V and 4 from J, leaving 8 bases between them. Using reference TRBV2 and TRBJ2-1 for the parts outside the CDR3, the full variable domain is EPEVTQTPSHQVTQMGQEVILRCVPISNHLYFYWYRQILGQKVEFLVSFYNNEISEKSEIFDDQFSVERPDGSNFTLKIRSTKLEDSAMYFCASSEGDLYNEQFFGPGTRLTVL.

This clonotype was seen repeatedly, ten times or more. V usage is TRBV7-2 and J usage is TRBJ2-3; TRBD2 aligns across 7 bases. Germline-derived CDR1 and CDR2 are SGHTA and FQGNSA. This CDR3 is built from 14 residues. The V gene end was trimmed by 5 bases and the J gene end by 2 bases; junction bases not matched to a gene: 4. The CDR3 region is CASSILAFTDTQYF. Written as DNA, the CDR3 is TGTGCCAGCAGCATACTAGCGTTCACAGATACGCAGTATTTT.

The V gene is TRBV12-3 or TRBV12-4, the J gene TRBJ2-4, with 8 bases identical to TRBD1. This CDR3 is built from 14 residues. The V gene end was trimmed by 7 bases and the J gene end by 5 bases; junction bases not matched to a gene: 7. The CDR3 region has the DNA TGTGCCAGCACTCAGGGGGCCGTTGAAAACATTCAGTACTTC. Amino acid sequence: CASTQGAVENIQYF.

V is TRBV9 and J is TRBJ2-5, with TRBD2 matching over 7 bases. CDR1 is SGDLS and CDR2 is YYNGEE in the germline V gene. This CDR3 is built from 13 residues. V shed 4 bases and J 5 bases; nucleotides not matched to a gene: 5. The CDR3 nucleotides read TGTGCCAGCAGCAAACGACTAGCTGAGACCCAGTACTTC. It specifies CASSKRLAETQYF.

This clonotype was detected only a few times. CDR3 protein: CSARDRGLTEAFF. The DNA for the CDR3 is TGCAGTGCTAGAGACAGGGGGTTGACTGAAGCTTTCTTT. This chain links TRBV20-1 with TRBJ1-1, with 7 bases lining up with TRBD1. The germline V gene has CDR1 DFQATT and CDR2 SNEGSKA (reference sequence). The CDR3 is 13 amino acids. J lost 5 bases, V lost 0 bases, and 3 bases had no gene match.

The chain joins TRBV5-4 to TRBJ1-2; D remains ambiguous. Trimming pared 4 bases from V and 4 bases from J, leaving 14 bases between. Per the germline V gene, CDR1 is SGHNT and CDR2 is YYREEE (reference sequence). This CDR3 comprises 14 residues. This CDR3 reads CASSKDRGSYGYTF. Here the CDR3 DNA reads TGTGCCAGCAGCAAGGACCGTGGGTCCTATGGCTACACCTTC. Based on the CDR3 plus reference TRBV5-4 and TRBJ1-2, the full variable domain is ETGVTQSPTHLIKTRGQQVTLRCSSQSGHNTVSWYQQALGQGPQFIFQYYREEENGRGNFPPRFSGLQFPNYSSELNVNALELDDSALYLCASSKDRGSYGYTFGSGTRLTVV.

There are a few counts of this clonotype. This chain links TRBV6-1 with TRBJ1-4; unclear D gene. CDR1 is MNHNS and CDR2 is SASEGT in the germline V gene. The CDR3 spans 17 residues. Deletions cut 3 bases from V and 0 bases from J, with 14 bases between. The CDR3 here is CASSDPAVVATNEKLFF. The CDR3 bases are TGTGCCAGCAGTGACCCGGCAGTAGTTGCAACTAATGAAAAACTGTTTTTT.

This chain links TRBV4-3 with TRBJ1-1; D remains ambiguous. Germline V CDR1 and CDR2: LGHNA, YSLEER. The CDR3 spans 16 residues. V was clipped by 3 bases and J by 1 base, with 15 bases between them. The CDR3 here is CASSQGWGRENTEAFF. The CDR3 region has the DNA TGCGCCAGCAGCCAGGGCTGGGGAAGGGAGAACACTGAAGCTTTCTTT.

The chain couples TRBV24-1 to TRBJ2-1; D not resolved. Germline V gene data show CDR1 as KGHDR and CDR2 as SFDVKD. This CDR3 is 14 amino acids long. The V end lost 2 bases, the J end lost 2 bases, and 6 bases lay between the germline ends. The CDR3 DNA reads as TGTGCCACCAGTGATTCTTGGGCCTACAATGAGCAGTTCTTC. Translating gives CATSDSWAYNEQFF.

This clonotype was found a few times. V gene TRBV7-2 combines with J gene TRBJ1-5, with no clear D. This CDR3 has 13 amino acids. With 1 base removed from V and 7 bases from J, the gap between germline ends came to 8 bases. CDR1 is SGHTA, CDR2 FQGNSA, per germline. CDR3 sequence: CASSLDPMQPQHF. CDR3 sequence (DNA): TGTGCCAGCAGCTTAGATCCTATGCAGCCCCAGCATTTT. The full variable domain, completed using reference TRBV7-2 and TRBJ1-5, is GAGVSQSPSNKVTEKGKDVELRCDPISGHTALYWYRQSLGQGLEFLIYFQGNSAPDKSGLPSDRFSAERTGGSVSTLTIQRTQQEDSAVYLCASSLDPMQPQHFGDGTRLSIL.

In the case of this clonotype: An end of the junction does not agree with germline; a read error may underlie this. For the CDR3, the DNA is TGTGCCACTAGTCCGGGACAGGGTCCCTACGAGCAGTACTTC. This gives the protein CATSPGQGPYEQYF. The V call is TRBV19, the J call TRBJ2-7, with 9 nucleotides matching TRBD1. CDR1 is LNHDA and CDR2 is SQIVND in the germline V gene (reference sequence). CDR3 length: 14 residues.

This clonotype has just a few counts. The V gene is TRBV11-2, the J gene TRBJ2-3; D gene uncertain. Germline V gene lookup returns CDR1 SGHAT and CDR2 FQNNGV. The germline V and J ends were trimmed by 1 base and 2 bases, with 10 bases remaining between them. This CDR3 has 15 residues. CDR3 sequence reads: CASSLGSEITDTQYF. As DNA, the CDR3 is TGTGCCAGCAGCTTAGGATCGGAAATCACAGATACGCAGTATTTT.

The chain carries TRBV7-6 and TRBJ2-4; the D gene could be TRBD1 or TRBD2 (5 bases each). CDR1 SGHVS and CDR2 FNYEAQ come from the germline V gene. The CDR3 length is 16 residues. Trimming removed 5 bases at V and 2 bases at J, with 16 bases between. CDR3 nucleotide sequence: TGTGCCAGCAGCAGAAGGGGAGTTGGAACCAAAAACATTCAGTACTTC. As protein: CASSRRGVGTKNIQYF. The whole variable domain, remainder taken from reference TRBV7-6 and TRBJ2-4, is GAGVSQSPRYKVTKRGQDVALRCDPISGHVSLYWYRQALGQGPEFLTYFNYEAQQDKSGLPNDRFSAERPEGSISTLTIQRTEQRDSAMYRCASSRRGVGTKNIQYFGAGTRLSVL.

This rearrangement joins TRBV18 to TRBJ2-3; D uncertain. CDR1 and CDR2 (germline): KGHSH, LQKENI. The CDR3 is 13 amino acids. Between the trimmed V and J ends, which lost 4 bases and 4 bases, there was a span of 9 bases. CDR3 loop: CASSQSSSDTQYF. CDR3 in DNA: TGTGCCAGCTCACAAAGTAGCTCAGATACGCAGTATTTT.

This chain joins TRBV7-2 and TRBJ2-4, with TRBD2 identical over 8 bases. Germline CDR1 and CDR2: SGHTA and FQGNSA. The V and J ends lost 5 bases and 0 bases, in that order; junction bases with no gene match: 9. The CDR3 length is 17 residues. The CDR3 DNA reads TGTGCCAGCAGCCTGGGGCGGGGGGCAGTAGCCAAAAACATTCAGTACTTC. Its translation is CASSLGRGAVAKNIQYF.

Only one count was recorded for this clonotype. Germline and junction disagree at one end, which may indicate a read error. The V and J genes are TRBV6-5 and TRBJ2-2; D is unresolved. Germline V lookup: CDR1 MNHEY, CDR2 SVGAGI. CDR3 length equals 17 residues. This CDR3 is CGSSYFRKTMNTGELFF. CDR3 DNA: TGTGGCAGCAGTTACTTCCGTAAGACAATGAACACCGGGGAGCTGTTTTTT.

This clonotype was seen a handful of times. This chain links TRBV7-2 with TRBJ2-5; TRBD2 is a possible D gene (5 bases). The CDR3 is 16 residues long. Germline V lookup: CDR1 SGHTA, CDR2 FQGNSA. Trimming removed 2 bases at V and 7 bases at J, with 20 bases between. CDR3 nucleotides: TGTGCCAGCAGCTTATCCGCCCCGACCAGTGCGGGGACCCAGTACTTC. Its translation is CASSLSAPTSAGTQYF.

This clonotype showed up many times. The chain recombines TRBV7-2 with TRBJ1-1; a possible D gene is TRBD1 (5 bases). The CDR3 is 13 residues long. Trimming left V 8 bases short and J 7 bases short, with 17 bases between. Looked up from germline, CDR1 is SGHTA and CDR2 is FQGNSA. This CDR3 is CASGAGLMLEAFF. The CDR3 DNA is TGTGCCAGCGGAGCGGGACTTATGCTTGAAGCTTTCTTT.

The chain joins TRBV5-6 to TRBJ2-5; D may be TRBD2 (5 bases). Germline V lookup: CDR1 SGHDT, CDR2 YYEEEE. V shed 1 base and J shed 0 bases, with 13 bases lying between them. CDR3 length equals 16 residues. The CDR3 coding sequence is TGTGCCAGCAGCTTGCGTTGGGCACTAGACCAAGAGACCCAGTACTTC. Amino acids: CASSLRWALDQETQYF.

This chain joins TRBV4-1 and TRBJ2-3, with D tentatively TRBD2 (7 bases). This CDR3 is built from 16 residues. Germline loops: CDR1 MGHRA, CDR2 YSYEKL. V shed 3 bases and J shed 2 bases, with 15 bases lying between them. The CDR3 loop reads CASSHPRGGDTDTQYF. DNA of the CDR3: TGCGCCAGCAGCCACCCCAGAGGGGGGGACACAGATACGCAGTATTTT.